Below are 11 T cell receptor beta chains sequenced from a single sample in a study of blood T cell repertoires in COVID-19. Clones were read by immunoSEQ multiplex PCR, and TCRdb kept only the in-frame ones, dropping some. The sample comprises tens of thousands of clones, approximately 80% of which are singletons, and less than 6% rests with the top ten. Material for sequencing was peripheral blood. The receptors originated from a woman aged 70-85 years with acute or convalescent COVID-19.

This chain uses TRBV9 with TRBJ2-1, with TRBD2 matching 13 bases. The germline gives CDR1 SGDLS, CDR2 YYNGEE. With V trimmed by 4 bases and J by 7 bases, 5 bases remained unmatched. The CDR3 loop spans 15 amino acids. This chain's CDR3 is CASSTGLAGENEQFF. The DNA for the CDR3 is TGTGCCAGCAGCACCGGACTAGCGGGGGAAAATGAGCAGTTCTTC. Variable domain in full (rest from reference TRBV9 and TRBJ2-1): DSGVTQTPKHLITATGQRVTLRCSPRSGDLSVYWYQQSLDQGLQFLIQYYNGEERAKGNILERFSAQQFPDLHSELNLSSLELGDSALYFCASSTGLAGENEQFFGPGTRLTVL.

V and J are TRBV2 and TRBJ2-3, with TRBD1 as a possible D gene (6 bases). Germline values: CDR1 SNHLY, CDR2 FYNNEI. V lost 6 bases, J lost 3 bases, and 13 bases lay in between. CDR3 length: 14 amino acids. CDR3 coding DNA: TGTGCCAGCAGCTTACAGGGTTCAACAGATACGCAGTATTTT. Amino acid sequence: CASSLQGSTDTQYF.

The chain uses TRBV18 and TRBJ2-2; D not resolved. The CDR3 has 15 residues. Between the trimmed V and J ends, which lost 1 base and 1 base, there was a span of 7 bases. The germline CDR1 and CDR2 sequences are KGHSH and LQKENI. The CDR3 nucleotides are TGTGCCAGCTCACCACAGCCGAGGAACACCGGGGAGCTGTTTTTT. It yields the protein CASSPQPRNTGELFF. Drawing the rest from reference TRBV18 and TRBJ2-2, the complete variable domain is NAGVMQNPRHLVRRRGQEARLRCSPMKGHSHVYWYRQLPEEGLKFMVYLQKENIIDESGMPKERFSAEFPKEGPSILRIQQVVRGDSAAYFCASSPQPRNTGELFFGEGSRLTVL.

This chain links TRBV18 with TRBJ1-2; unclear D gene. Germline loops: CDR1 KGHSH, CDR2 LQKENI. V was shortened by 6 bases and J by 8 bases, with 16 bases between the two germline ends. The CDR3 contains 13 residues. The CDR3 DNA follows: TGTGCCAGCTCCCCTATCGAGGCTAACGGCTACACCTTC. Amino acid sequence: CASSPIEANGYTF.

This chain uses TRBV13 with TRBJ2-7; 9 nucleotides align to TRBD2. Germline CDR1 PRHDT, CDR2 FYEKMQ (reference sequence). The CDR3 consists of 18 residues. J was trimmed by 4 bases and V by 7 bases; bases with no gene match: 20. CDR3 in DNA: TGTGCCAGCACCCGAAGCGGGGGGACCAATCCCAGCATATACGAGCAGTACTTC. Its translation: CASTRSGGTNPSIYEQYF.

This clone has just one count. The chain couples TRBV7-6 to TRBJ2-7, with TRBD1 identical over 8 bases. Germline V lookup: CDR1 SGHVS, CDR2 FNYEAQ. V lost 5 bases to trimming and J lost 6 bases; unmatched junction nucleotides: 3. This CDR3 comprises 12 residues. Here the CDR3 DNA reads TGTGCCAGCAGCCCTGGGACAGGCGAGCAGTACTTC. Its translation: CASSPGTGEQYF.

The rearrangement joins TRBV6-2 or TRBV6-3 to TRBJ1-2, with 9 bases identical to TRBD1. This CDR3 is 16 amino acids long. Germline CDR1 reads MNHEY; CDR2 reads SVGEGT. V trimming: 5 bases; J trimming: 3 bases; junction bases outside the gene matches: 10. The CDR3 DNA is TGTGCCAGCAGTCCAGCCGGGACAGGGAAATACTATGGCTACACCTTC. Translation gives CASSPAGTGKYYGYTF.

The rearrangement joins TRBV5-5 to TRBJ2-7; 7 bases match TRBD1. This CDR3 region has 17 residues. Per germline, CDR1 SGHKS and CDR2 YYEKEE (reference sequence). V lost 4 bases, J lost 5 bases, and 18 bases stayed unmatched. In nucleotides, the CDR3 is TGTGCCAGCAGCCCGACGCGATACAGGGGATTCGTCCACGAGCAGTACTTC. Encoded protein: CASSPTRYRGFVHEQYF.

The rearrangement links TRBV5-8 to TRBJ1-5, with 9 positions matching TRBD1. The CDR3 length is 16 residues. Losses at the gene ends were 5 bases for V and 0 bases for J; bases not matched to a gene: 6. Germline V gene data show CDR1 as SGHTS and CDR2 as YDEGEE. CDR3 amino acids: CASSSGQGYSNQPQHF. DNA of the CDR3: TGTGCCAGCAGTTCGGGACAGGGTTATAGCAATCAGCCCCAGCATTTT.

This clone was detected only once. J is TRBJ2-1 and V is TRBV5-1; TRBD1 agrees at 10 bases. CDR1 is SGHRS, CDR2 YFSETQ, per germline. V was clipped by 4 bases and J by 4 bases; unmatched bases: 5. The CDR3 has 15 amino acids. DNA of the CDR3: TGCGCCAGCAGCCCGACAGGGGGCCTTTACAATGAGCAGTTCTTC. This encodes CASSPTGGLYNEQFF.

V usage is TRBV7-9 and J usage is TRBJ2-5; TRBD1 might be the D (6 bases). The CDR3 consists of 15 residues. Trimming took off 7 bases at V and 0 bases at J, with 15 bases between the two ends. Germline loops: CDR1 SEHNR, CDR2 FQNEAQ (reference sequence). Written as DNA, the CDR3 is TGTGCCAGCACCAAGAGGGGGACCTACCAAGAGACCCAGTACTTC. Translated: CASTKRGTYQETQYF.